This T cell receptor (beta chain) came from a study of T-cell memory formation after mild COVID-19. Overall study findings and caveats: Clones contracting day 15 to 85 were balanced CD4/CD8; later expanders leaned CD4+. Mostly located in CM and EM were contracting CD4+ clones, with contracting CD8+ clones located in EMRA. Some SARS-CoV-2-responding clones were already detected in memory before infection.

Constant-segment primers were used for 5'RACE, and the resulting TCR alpha and TCR beta cDNA libraries carried sample barcodes and UMIs. A single record per CDR3 protein comes from TCRdb applying MiXCR to the 5' RACE reads. The repertoire has about 440,000 distinct CDR3 sequences, 20% of them found once; the top ten carry around 9.2%. The CDR3 covers 16 residues. Looked up from germline, CDR1 is SGHRS and CDR2 is YFSETQ. Unmatched junction bases numbered 5, after V lost 0 bases and J lost 5 bases. This clonotype was detected only a few times. Its target is unknown. The chain carries TRBV5-1 and TRBJ2-5; 12 bases agree with TRBD2. Sequencing was performed on PBMCs or a T cell subset sorted from them (not recorded which). The TCR was taken from an adult woman who had mild COVID-19 (a few samples of this study predate the infection). Cell type and time point are not known. The CDR3 DNA is TGCGCCAGCAGCTTGGGGACTAGCGGGGTAGGCGAGACCCAGTACTTC. Encoded protein: CASSLGTSGVGETQYF. The full variable domain, completed using reference TRBV5-1 and TRBJ2-5, is KAGVTQTPRYLIKTRGQQVTLSCSPISGHRSVSWYQQTPGQGLQFLFEYFSETQRNKGNFPGRFSGRQFSNSRSEMNVSTLELGDSALYLCASSLGTSGVGETQYFGPGTRLLVL.